The clone carrying this T cell receptor beta chain occurred a few times. These data are taken from a study of T-cell reconstitution after alpha-beta-depleted transplantation in children. Preparation of the TCRbeta library used unique molecular identifiers. Via MiXCR, TCRdb re-called the PCR reads, giving one row per CDR3 protein. The table lists some 520,000 distinct CDR3 sequences, 30% to 35% of them singletons. CDR1 is ENHRY and CDR2 is SYGVKD in the germline V gene. V gave up 8 bases and J gave up 5 bases; unmatched junction bases: 0. The length of the CDR3 is 12 residues. The origin of this receptor is a human donor who donated a stem cell graft to a child with aplastic anemia. Here the sequenced sample was PBMCs from the stem cell graft donor, taken from the stem cell graft. This chain uses TRBV10-3 with TRBJ1-5; 10 positions agree with TRBD1. CDR3 loop: CAIGTGDQPQHF. In DNA, the CDR3 is TGTGCCATCGGGACAGGGGATCAGCCCCAGCATTTT.